These 19 T cell receptor beta chains share one sample of origin, sequenced in a study of vaccination effects on CD4 cells after COVID-19. Antigens for these TCRs are unknown. TCRdb's table, derived via immunoSEQ multiplex PCR, lists solely in-frame clones and lacks some. The sample lists roughly 46,000 clones; 65% to 75% were seen once. The culture ran for 10 days, and then CD4+ T cells were isolated. From March to December 2020, the person had a SARS-CoV-2 infection that was confirmed by PCR. The participants, recipients of two vaccine doses, got either BNT162b2 or mRNA-1273. The specimen was CD4+ T cells from PBMCs cultured without peptide, collected after COVID-19 vaccination. The receptors were sampled from a human donor who had a prior SARS-CoV-2 infection.

This sequence joins TRBV5-5 and TRBJ1-6; D gene ambiguous. The CDR3 sequence is 17 residues long. Germline V gene data show CDR1 as SGHKS and CDR2 as YYEKEE (reference sequence). Trimming cost V 2 bases and J 0 bases, with 12 bases left between them. DNA for the CDR3: TGTGCCAGCAGCTTTGGATCAGGCCGCTCCTATAATTCACCCCTCCACTTT. This gives the protein CASSFGSGRSYNSPLHF.

The chain combines TRBV6-5 with TRBJ1-3; D is unclear. Germline V gives CDR1 MNHEY, CDR2 SVGAGI. The CDR3 is 12 residues long. The V end lost 0 bases, the J end lost 8 bases, and 5 bases lay between the germline ends. CDR3 sequence reads: CASSYSGDTIYF. The CDR3 bases are TGTGCCAGCAGTTACTCGGGAGACACCATATATTTT.

The chain is built from TRBV7-2 and TRBJ2-1; 12 bases match TRBD2. V trimming: 3 bases; J trimming: 5 bases; junction bases outside the gene matches: 2. Germline V lookup: CDR1 SGHTA, CDR2 FQGNSA. This CDR3 has 15 residues. The CDR3 spells CASSFGLAGNNEQFF. The DNA for the CDR3 is TGTGCCAGCAGCTTCGGACTAGCGGGGAACAATGAGCAGTTCTTC.

This chain connects TRBV30 to TRBJ1-6; 7 bases are shared with TRBD1. This CDR3 is 13 amino acids long. The V segment lost 3 bases and the J segment 6 bases; nucleotides outside the gene matches: 2. Germline V gene data show CDR1 as GTSNPN and CDR2 as SVGIG (reference sequence). Written as DNA, the CDR3 is TGTGCCTGGAGAGGACAGGTTAATTCACCCCTCCACTTT. It is translated as CAWRGQVNSPLHF.

The chain is built from TRBV7-2 and TRBJ1-5, with no clear D. CDR3 length: 14 residues. Trimming pared 2 bases from V and 4 bases from J, leaving 9 bases between. Germline assignment: CDR1 SGHTA and CDR2 FQGNSA. The CDR3 nucleotides read TGTGCCAGCAGCTTAACGGGTCCGAATCAGCCCCAGCATTTT. Encoded protein: CASSLTGPNQPQHF.

V gene TRBV24-1 combines with J gene TRBJ2-3; a possible D gene is TRBD2 (5 bases). The germline V gene has CDR1 KGHDR and CDR2 SFDVKD. Trimming left V 5 bases short and J 3 bases short, with 14 bases between. CDR3 length: 15 amino acids. Here the CDR3 DNA reads TGTGCCACCAGTGCGGCGGGTCCGGGGACAGATACGCAGTATTTT. This codes for CATSAAGPGTDTQYF.

This chain connects TRBV6-5 to TRBJ1-5; no firm D call. V was pared by 7 bases and J by 2 bases, with 12 bases between. CDR3 length: 14 residues. The germline CDR1 and CDR2 sequences are MNHEY and SVGAGI. CDR3 nucleotides: TGTGCCAGCATGAGGTGGGCCGGCAATCAGCCCCAGCATTTT. It yields the protein CASMRWAGNQPQHF.

V usage is TRBV3-1 (or the pseudogene TRBV3-2) and J usage is TRBJ2-5; D tentatively reads TRBD1 or TRBD2 (5 bases each). V lost 5 bases and J 0 bases, leaving 16 bases between the germline ends. Germline V CDR1 and CDR2: LGHDT, YNNKEL (reference sequence). The CDR3 is 16 residues long. In DNA, the CDR3 is TGTGCCAGCAGCTTAACCGGGACCCAGTACCAAGAGACCCAGTACTTC. It yields the protein CASSLTGTQYQETQYF.

CDR3 nucleotide sequence: TGCGCCAGCAGCCAAGATATTCAGGGACGCTACGAGCAGTACTTC. This translates into CASSQDIQGRYEQYF. This sequence joins TRBV4-1 and TRBJ2-7; either TRBD1 or TRBD2 may supply D (5 bases each). The germline V and J ends were trimmed by 0 bases and 3 bases, with 12 bases remaining between them. Germline V gene sequence: CDR1 MGHRA, CDR2 YSYEKL. CDR3 length: 15 residues.

The V call is TRBV6-5, the J call TRBJ2-7; the match to TRBD1 covers 7 bases. Trimming removed 8 bases from V and 4 bases from J; junction bases left unmatched: 8. The germline CDR1 and CDR2 sequences are MNHEY and SVGAGI. The CDR3 is 13 residues long. Here the CDR3 DNA reads TGTGCCAGCGGTACGGGACAGACATACGAGCAGTACTTC. Translated, it gives CASGTGQTYEQYF.

V usage is TRBV4-2 and J usage is TRBJ2-2; a weak D match, TRBD2 (6 bases). Trimming stripped 2 bases from V and 8 bases from J, with 18 bases between. Germline CDR1 LGHNA, CDR2 YNFKEQ. This CDR3 is built from 16 residues. The CDR3 loop is CASSQFFWRGGGELFF. The CDR3 bases are TGTGCCAGCAGCCAATTCTTTTGGCGGGGTGGTGGGGAGCTGTTTTTT.

The chain combines TRBV6-5 with TRBJ2-2; no clear D. V gave up 4 bases and J gave up 4 bases, with 7 bases separating them. Germline lookup yields CDR1 MNHEY and CDR2 SVGAGI. The CDR3 is 13 amino acids. Here the CDR3 reads CASSSISTGELFF. CDR3 nucleotides: TGTGCCAGCAGTTCCATAAGCACCGGGGAGCTGTTTTTT.

As DNA, the CDR3 is TGTGCCAGCAGTTACGGGGTAAGGGGCAATCAGCCCCAGCATTTT. This codes for CASSYGVRGNQPQHF. This chain uses TRBV6-2 or TRBV6-3 with TRBJ1-5; the D is unclear. Trimming took off 2 bases at V and 2 bases at J, with 10 bases between the two ends. Germline values: CDR1 MNHEY, CDR2 SVGEGT. This CDR3 spans 15 amino acids.

The rearrangement joins TRBV20-1 to TRBJ2-3; 8 positions match TRBD2. Trimming at V came to 3 bases and at J to 2 bases, leaving 7 bases not matched to a gene. Germline values: CDR1 DFQATT, CDR2 SNEGSKA (reference sequence). CDR3 length equals 15 residues. The CDR3 is CSASSSGGPTDTQYF. The CDR3 coding sequence is TGCAGTGCTAGTAGCAGCGGGGGACCCACAGATACGCAGTATTTT.

The V gene is TRBV7-3, the J gene TRBJ2-3; the D gene is possibly TRBD1 (5 bases). The CDR3 loop spans 14 amino acids. The germline V gene has CDR1 SGHTA and CDR2 FQGTGA. Trimming left V 5 bases short and J 3 bases short, with 12 bases between. CDR3 coding DNA: TGTGCCAGCAGCCCGAATCGACAGACAGATACGCAGTATTTT. This sequence encodes CASSPNRQTDTQYF.

The V and J genes are TRBV20-1 and TRBJ2-5; possible D gene TRBD1, 5 bases. Germline CDR1 reads DFQATT; CDR2 reads SNEGSKA (reference sequence). The length of the CDR3 is 13 residues. With 6 bases removed from V and 2 bases from J, the gap between germline ends came to 13 bases. Written as DNA, the CDR3 is TGCAGTGCCAGTTGGACAAATCAAGAGACCCAGTACTTC. This gives the protein CSASWTNQETQYF.

This chain joins TRBV5-8 and TRBJ2-3; 9 nucleotides align to TRBD2. There are 14 residues in the CDR3. V shed 5 bases, J shed 3 bases, and the junction held 4 bases outside the gene matches. In germline, CDR1 is SGHTS, CDR2 YDEGEE. The CDR3: CASRRLAGTDTQYF. As DNA, the CDR3 is TGTGCCAGCAGACGGCTAGCGGGAACAGATACGCAGTATTTT.

This chain joins TRBV19 and TRBJ2-1; TRBD1 might be the D (6 bases). V was trimmed by 3 bases and J by 4 bases, leaving 16 bases between them. The V gene's germline CDR1 is LNHDA and CDR2 SQIVND (reference sequence). This CDR3 is 16 amino acids long. The CDR3 coding sequence is TGTGCCAGTAGTATGAGTAGTGGGGGCGGGTACAATGAGCAGTTCTTC. Amino acid sequence: CASSMSSGGGYNEQFF.

This clone was detected only a few times. The chain uses TRBV19 and TRBJ1-1, with 8 bases aligning to TRBD1. Germline CDR1 is LNHDA and CDR2 is SQIVND (reference sequence). J was trimmed by 8 bases and V by 6 bases; bases with no gene match: 8. This CDR3 spans 13 amino acids. The chain's CDR3 is CASRGQALTEAFF. Here the CDR3 DNA reads TGTGCCAGTAGGGGACAGGCTCTTACCGAAGCTTTCTTT.